This TCR beta chain was captured by sequencing in a study of T-cell reconstitution after alpha-beta-depleted transplantation in children. The CDR3 totals 14 residues. From germline, CDR1 is KGHSH and CDR2 LQKENI. Trimming took off 3 bases at V and 4 bases at J, with 11 bases between the two ends. In this sample, this clonotype turned up many times. A TCRbeta library incorporating unique molecular identifiers was prepared. MiXCR, run by TCRdb on the PCR reads, gives a single entry per CDR3 protein. The sample records roughly 400,000 distinct CDR3 sequences, roughly 44% being singletons. This TCR came from a girl between 2 and 10 years old with aplastic anemia, due to receive a stem cell transplant. The rearrangement uses TRBV18 and TRBJ2-3; D is unresolved. Specimen: PBMCs, collected before TCRalphabeta/CD19-depleted stem cell transplant. CDR3 nucleotides: TGTGCCAGCTCACCGCTCCTGGGTGCAGATACGCAGTATTTT. Residues: CASSPLLGADTQYF.